This record concerns one T cell receptor (beta chain) sequence. Its antigen is currently unknown. This sample stems from a study of a mutant IDH1 vaccine in newly diagnosed glioma. Turning to the study itself: Commencement of vaccination occurred 4-6 weeks following radiotherapy alone, or concurrently with temozolomide cycles. Held at week 35, visit V12 was the safety follow-up, and visit V13 followed at week 47.

Stated time point: week 47, end of study. With topical imiquimod, each dose of the vaccine consisted of 300 ug of mutant IDH1 20-mer peptide. Some clones are missing from TCRdb's copy, which holds only in-frame ones; the method was immunoSEQ multiplex PCR. Here the sample spans around 30,000 clones, 84% being singletons. CDR3 length: 13 residues. CDR1 and CDR2 (germline): GTSNPN, SVGIG (reference sequence). Germline trimming cut 4 bases from V and 4 bases from J; bases unmatched to any gene: 2. This chain uses TRBV30 with TRBJ2-3; 10 bases match TRBD2. This TCR was sampled from a man aged 25 to 40 with glioma. The sample here was PBMCs, taken from a glioma patient whose treatment included an IDH1 peptide vaccine. The CDR3 nucleotides are TGTGCCTGGACTAGCGGGGGTGCAGATACGCAGTATTTT. This encodes CAWTSGGADTQYF.